The clone carrying this T cell receptor beta chain occurred a few times. What it recognizes is unknown. The source of the sample is a study of blood T cells in healthy people across ages. Broader study findings: Significant beta diversity loss was already apparent by age approximately 38, declining roughly linearly. PBMCs went unsorted, and a conclusive naive versus antigen-experienced comparison was therefore prevented.

Together with a sample-barcoded 5' primer, a J-beta primer mix was included in a second PCR lasting about 7 to 12 cycles. Researchers report that each sample yielded at least 3 million CDR3-containing paired-end reads. MiXCR, run by TCRdb on the 5' RACE reads, gives a single entry per CDR3 protein. The repertoire holds approximately 1.5 million distinct CDR3 sequences, with less than 45% as singletons. The TCR comes from a woman aged 18-29 years in good health. The source material was blood.

The CDR3 region is CSARRASGGGNEQFF. The CDR3 DNA reads as TGCAGTGCTAGAAGGGCTAGCGGGGGGGGGAATGAGCAGTTCTTC. J is TRBJ2-1 and V is TRBV20-1; 12 bases fit TRBD2. The J segment lost 7 bases and the V segment lost 2 bases, leaving 6 bases of the junction unmatched. The CDR3 is made up of 15 amino acids. Germline V gene sequence: CDR1 DFQATT, CDR2 SNEGSKA (reference sequence).